This TCR beta chain comes out of a study of T-cell memory formation after mild COVID-19. Study-level points and caveats: The second-wave clones peaking on day 37 were not confirmed as SARS-CoV-2-specific.

This CDR3 has 15 residues. V gave up 0 bases and J gave up 0 bases, with 10 bases separating them. The V gene's germline CDR1 is SGHRS and CDR2 YFSETQ. Points on this clonotype: Its specificity is not known.

Researchers used 5'RACE with constant-segment primers to make TCR alpha and TCR beta cDNA libraries that carry sample barcodes and UMIs. TCRdb redid the calling of the 5' RACE reads with MiXCR, one entry per CDR3 protein. The data hold about 270,000 distinct CDR3 sequences, with around 15% observed a single time. What was sequenced was PBMCs or a T cell subset sorted from them (not recorded which). V usage is TRBV5-1 and J usage is TRBJ2-7, with D possibly TRBD1 on 5 matching bases. The source of this sequence is a man younger than 35 who had mild COVID-19 (a few samples of this study predate the infection). Cell type and time point are not known. The CDR3 region is CASSLEAGHSYEQYF. The CDR3 DNA reads as TGCGCCAGCAGCTTGGAGGCAGGGCACTCCTACGAGCAGTACTTC.